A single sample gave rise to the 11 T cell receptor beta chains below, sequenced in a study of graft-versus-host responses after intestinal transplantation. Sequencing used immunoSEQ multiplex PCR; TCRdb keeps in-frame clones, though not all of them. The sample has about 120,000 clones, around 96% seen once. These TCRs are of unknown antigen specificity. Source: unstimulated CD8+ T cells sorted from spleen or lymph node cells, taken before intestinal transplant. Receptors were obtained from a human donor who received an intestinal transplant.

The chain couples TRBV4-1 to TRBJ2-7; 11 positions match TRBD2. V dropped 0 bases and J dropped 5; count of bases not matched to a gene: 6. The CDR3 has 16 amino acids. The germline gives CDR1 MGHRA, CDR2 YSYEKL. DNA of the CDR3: TGCGCCAGCAGCCAAGATTGGGGACTAGCGGCCGACGAGCAGTACTTC. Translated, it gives CASSQDWGLAADEQYF.

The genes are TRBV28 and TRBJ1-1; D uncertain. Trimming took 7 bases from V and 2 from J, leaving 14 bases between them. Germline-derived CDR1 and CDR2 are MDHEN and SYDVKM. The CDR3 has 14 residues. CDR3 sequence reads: CASNRPTKNTEAFF. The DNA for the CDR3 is TGTGCCAGCAACCGTCCGACCAAAAACACTGAAGCTTTCTTT. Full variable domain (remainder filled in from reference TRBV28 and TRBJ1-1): DVKVTQSSRYLVKRTGEKVFLECVQDMDHENMFWYRQDPGLGLRLIYFSYDVKMKEKGDIPEGYSVSREKKERFSLILESASTNQTSMYLCASNRPTKNTEAFFGQGTRLTVV.

CDR3 sequence: CATATGIYGYTF. In DNA form, the CDR3 reads TGTGCCACGGCCACAGGGATATATGGCTACACCTTC. V usage is TRBV19 and J usage is TRBJ1-2; D is perhaps TRBD1 (6 bases). V lost 10 bases and J lost 5, with 14 bases in between. From germline, CDR1 is LNHDA and CDR2 SQIVND (reference sequence). This CDR3 has 12 residues.

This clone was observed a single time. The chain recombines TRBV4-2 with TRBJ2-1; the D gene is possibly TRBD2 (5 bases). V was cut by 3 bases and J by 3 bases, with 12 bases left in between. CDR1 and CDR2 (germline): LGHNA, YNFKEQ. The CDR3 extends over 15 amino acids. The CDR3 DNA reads TGTGCCAGCAGCCAGGAGGCTGACGGCTACAATGAGCAGTTCTTC. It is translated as CASSQEADGYNEQFF.

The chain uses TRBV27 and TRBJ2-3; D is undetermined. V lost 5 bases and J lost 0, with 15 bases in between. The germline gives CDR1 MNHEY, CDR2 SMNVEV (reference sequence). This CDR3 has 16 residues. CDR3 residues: CASSHARFPSTDTQYF. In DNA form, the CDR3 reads TGTGCCAGCAGTCATGCTAGGTTCCCTAGCACAGATACGCAGTATTTT.

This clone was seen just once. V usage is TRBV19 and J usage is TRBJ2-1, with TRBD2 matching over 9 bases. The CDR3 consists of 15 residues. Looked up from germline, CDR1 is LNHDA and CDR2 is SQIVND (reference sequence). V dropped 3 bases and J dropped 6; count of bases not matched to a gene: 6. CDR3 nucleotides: TGTGCCAGTAGTATCGGGACTAGCAGGGTCAATGAGCAGTTCTTC. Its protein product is CASSIGTSRVNEQFF. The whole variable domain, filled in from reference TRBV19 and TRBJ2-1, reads DGGITQSPKYLFRKEGQNVTLSCEQNLNHDAMYWYRQDPGQGLRLIYYSQIVNDFQKGDIAEGYSVSREKKESFPLTVTSAQKNPTAFYLCASSIGTSRVNEQFFGPGTRLTVL.

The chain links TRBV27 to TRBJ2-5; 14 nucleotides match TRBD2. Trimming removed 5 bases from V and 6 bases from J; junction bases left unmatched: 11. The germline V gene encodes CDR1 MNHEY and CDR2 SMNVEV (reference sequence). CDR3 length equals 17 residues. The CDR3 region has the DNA TGTGCCAGCAGTCCTCCGGGACTAGCGGGAGTGGGAAAGACCCAGTACTTC. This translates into CASSPPGLAGVGKTQYF.

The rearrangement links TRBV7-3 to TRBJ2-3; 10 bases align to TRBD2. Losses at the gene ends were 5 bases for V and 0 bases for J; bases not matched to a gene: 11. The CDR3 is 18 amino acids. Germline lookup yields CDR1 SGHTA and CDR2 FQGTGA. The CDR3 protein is CASSLRVASGGSTDTQYF. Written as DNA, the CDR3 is TGTGCCAGCAGCCTCCGCGTGGCTAGCGGGGGCAGCACAGATACGCAGTATTTT.

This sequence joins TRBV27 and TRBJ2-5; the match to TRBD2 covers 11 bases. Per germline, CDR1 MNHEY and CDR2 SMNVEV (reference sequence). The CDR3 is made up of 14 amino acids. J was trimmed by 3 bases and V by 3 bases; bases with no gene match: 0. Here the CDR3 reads CASSLTSGKETQYF. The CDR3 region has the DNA TGTGCCAGCAGTTTGACTAGCGGGAAAGAGACCCAGTACTTC.

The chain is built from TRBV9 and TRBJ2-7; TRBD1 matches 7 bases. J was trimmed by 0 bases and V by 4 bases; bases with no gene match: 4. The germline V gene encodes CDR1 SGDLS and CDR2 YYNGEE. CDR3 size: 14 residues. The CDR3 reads CASSSQGDSYEQYF. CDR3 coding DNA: TGTGCCAGCAGCTCCCAGGGGGACTCCTACGAGCAGTACTTC.

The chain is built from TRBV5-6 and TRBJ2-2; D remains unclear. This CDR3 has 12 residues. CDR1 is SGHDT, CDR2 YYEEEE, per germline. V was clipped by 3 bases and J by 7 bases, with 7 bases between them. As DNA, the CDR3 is TGTGCCAGCAGCTGGGGATACGGGGAGCTGTTTTTT. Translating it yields CASSWGYGELFF.